Each of the 7 T cell receptor beta chains below was sequenced from the same sample in a study of shared clonotypes between healthy human individuals. Sequencing was performed with immunoSEQ multiplex PCR; in TCRdb, only in-frame clones are kept and a portion is missing. The sample holds 950,000 to 1,300,000 clones, approximately 68% seen once. The sample taken for sequencing was memory CD4+ T cells sorted from blood. Subset given: CD45RA-negative fraction. The receptors derive from a young man in good health.

The rearrangement uses TRBV7-6 and TRBJ2-3; no reliable D call. This CDR3 is built from 13 residues. V lost 3 bases, J lost 3 bases, and 7 bases lay in between. Germline values: CDR1 SGHVS, CDR2 FNYEAQ. This chain's CDR3 is CASSFLATDTQYF. CDR3 DNA sequence: TGTGCCAGCAGCTTTTTAGCAACAGATACGCAGTATTTT.

V is TRBV5-8 and J is TRBJ2-7, with D maybe TRBD1 (6 bases). Per the germline V gene, CDR1 is SGHTS and CDR2 is YDEGEE. The CDR3 has 15 residues. Trimming removed 2 bases at V and 4 bases at J, with 16 bases between. CDR3 amino acids: CASSLGPGDTYEQYF. The CDR3 DNA follows: TGTGCCAGCAGCTTAGGGCCAGGGGATACTTACGAGCAGTACTTC.

The chain has TRBV10-3 and TRBJ1-2, with a weak D call TRBD1 (6 bases). V lost 6 bases and J 0 bases, leaving 8 bases between the germline ends. CDR3 length equals 13 residues. Germline V gives CDR1 ENHRY, CDR2 SYGVKD. CDR3 protein: CAISGQTNYGYTF. CDR3 nucleotide sequence: TGTGCCATCAGCGGACAGACTAACTATGGCTACACCTTC.

The chain is built from TRBV2 and TRBJ1-1; 8 bases fit TRBD1. The CDR3 runs to 14 residues. Germline values: CDR1 SNHLY, CDR2 FYNNEI. CDR3 loop: CVYRDRQPRTEAFF. The CDR3 coding sequence is TGTGTCTACCGGGACAGGCAGCCACGCACTGAAGCTTTCTTT.

This clone has only one observation. The chain is built from TRBV6-4 and TRBJ2-3, with 15 bases aligning to TRBD2. Trimming cost V 6 bases and J 4 bases; bases outside gene matches: 8. This CDR3 has 17 residues. CDR1 is MRHNA, CDR2 SNTAGT, per germline. CDR3 bases: TGTGCCAGCAGCCTAACCCGGACTAGCGGGGGGGCAGATACGCAGTATTTT. This codes for CASSLTRTSGGADTQYF.

V and J are TRBV28 and TRBJ1-4; TRBD1 is a possible D gene (5 bases). This CDR3 has 15 amino acids. V shed 2 bases and J shed 6 bases, with 13 bases lying between them. CDR1 is MDHEN, CDR2 SYDVKM, per germline. The CDR3 DNA sequence: TGTGCCAGCAGTTTAGGGGGGAATCCCTATGAAAAACTGTTTTTT. Protein sequence: CASSLGGNPYEKLFF. Filled out from reference TRBV28 and TRBJ1-4, the complete variable domain reads DVKVTQSSRYLVKRTGEKVFLECVQDMDHENMFWYRQDPGLGLRLIYFSYDVKMKEKGDIPEGYSVSREKKERFSLILESASTNQTSMYLCASSLGGNPYEKLFFGSGTQLSVL.

This rearrangement joins TRBV9 to TRBJ2-3; 9 bases are a match to TRBD2. The V gene's germline CDR1 is SGDLS and CDR2 YYNGEE. This CDR3 contains 16 residues. V lost 4 bases to trimming and J lost 1 base; unmatched junction nucleotides: 7. CDR3 coding DNA: TGTGCCAGCAGCCCCACTGCGGGAGGGCGCACAGATACGCAGTATTTT. It codes for CASSPTAGGRTDTQYF. Drawing the rest from reference TRBV9 and TRBJ2-3, the complete variable domain is DSGVTQTPKHLITATGQRVTLRCSPRSGDLSVYWYQQSLDQGLQFLIQYYNGEERAKGNILERFSAQQFPDLHSELNLSSLELGDSALYFCASSPTAGGRTDTQYFGPGTRLTVL.